A single sample is the source of the 28 T cell receptor beta chains below, sequenced in a study of siplizumab effects on memory and regulatory T cells. Repertoires were generated with immunoSEQ multiplex PCR, while TCRdb's copy carries only in-frame clones and drops some. This sample has about 110,000 clones, with under 95% found just once. Specimen: Tregs sorted from blood. These receptors were collected from a human donor in good health.

The rearrangement uses TRBV4-1 and TRBJ2-4, with 8 positions matching TRBD2. Germline trimming cut 5 bases from V and 3 bases from J; bases unmatched to any gene: 12. CDR3 length: 17 residues. Germline lookup yields CDR1 MGHRA and CDR2 YSYEKL. The CDR3 region is CASSSRGSGNDKNIQYF. Written as DNA, the CDR3 is TGCGCCAGCAGCTCACGGGGTAGCGGGAATGACAAAAACATTCAGTACTTC.

Remarks on this clone: An end of the junction differs from the germline gene, which may be a read error. J is TRBJ2-3 and V is TRBV7-9; possibly TRBD2 for D (5 bases). Germline V lookup: CDR1 SEHNR, CDR2 FQNEAQ (reference sequence). This CDR3 comprises 9 residues. The CDR3 DNA is TGTGCCAGCAGCCCCACTGAGGGTTTT. The encoded protein is CASSPTEGF.

The chain carries TRBV6-6 and TRBJ2-3; D might be TRBD1 or TRBD2, each matching 5 bases. This CDR3 has 16 amino acids. V was shortened by 6 bases and J by 1 base, with 17 bases between the two germline ends. The V gene's germline CDR1 is MNHNY and CDR2 SVGAGI (reference sequence). The CDR3 here is CASRKSGTQGTDTQYF. In nucleotides, the CDR3 is TGTGCCAGCAGGAAGTCCGGGACCCAGGGCACAGATACGCAGTATTTT.

This chain links TRBV2 with TRBJ1-1; 7 bases align to TRBD1. The CDR3 runs 14 residues. The V gene's germline CDR1 is SNHLY and CDR2 FYNNEI. J gave up 1 base and V 6 bases, and 5 bases lay outside the gene matches. In DNA, the CDR3 is TGTGCCAGCAGCCTCCAGGGGGGGAACACTGAAGCTTTCTTT. Translated: CASSLQGGNTEAFF.

V usage is TRBV5-1 and J usage is TRBJ2-1, with D perhaps being TRBD1 or TRBD2 (5 bases each). The V and J ends lost 1 base and 5 bases respectively, with 10 bases between them. There are 14 residues in the CDR3. CDR1 and CDR2 (germline): SGHRS, YFSETQ. CDR3 bases: TGCGCCAGCAGCTTGCAGGGACCCAACAATGAGCAGTTCTTC. It translates to CASSLQGPNNEQFF. Supplemented by reference TRBV5-1 and TRBJ2-1, the full variable domain reads KAGVTQTPRYLIKTRGQQVTLSCSPISGHRSVSWYQQTPGQGLQFLFEYFSETQRNKGNFPGRFSGRQFSNSRSEMNVSTLELGDSALYLCASSLQGPNNEQFFGPGTRLTVL.

The chain uses TRBV19 and TRBJ2-1, with a weak D call TRBD2 (6 bases). The CDR3 length is 13 residues. V was trimmed by 8 bases and J by 4 bases, leaving 12 bases between them. Germline V CDR1 and CDR2: LNHDA, SQIVND (reference sequence). The CDR3 DNA follows: TGTGCCAGTTCGGTTAGCGGTTACAATGAGCAGTTCTTC. Its protein product is CASSVSGYNEQFF.

The rearrangement joins TRBV7-9 to TRBJ2-3; 8 nucleotides align to TRBD2. The CDR3 has 14 residues. Trimming removed 5 bases from V and 6 bases from J; junction bases left unmatched: 7. Germline values: CDR1 SEHNR, CDR2 FQNEAQ (reference sequence). The CDR3 nucleotides read TGTGCCAGCAGCCGTGGACTAGCAGCCGATACGCAGTATTTT. This codes for CASSRGLAADTQYF.

The chain couples TRBV4-2 to TRBJ2-7; 8 positions agree with TRBD2. CDR1 is LGHNA and CDR2 is YNFKEQ in the germline V gene. The CDR3 is 15 residues long. Losses at the gene ends were 1 base for V and 1 base for J; bases not matched to a gene: 3. CDR3 residues: CASSQVSGDSYEQYF. Written as DNA, the CDR3 is TGTGCCAGCAGCCAAGTTAGCGGGGATTCCTACGAGCAGTACTTC.

The chain couples TRBV6-5 to TRBJ1-4, with D unclear. Trimming cost V 10 bases and J 7 bases, with 16 bases left between them. The CDR3 contains 13 residues. The germline V gene has CDR1 MNHEY and CDR2 SVGAGI. The CDR3 DNA is TGTGCCACTGCGTTTAACCGGGGTGAAAAACTGTTTTTT. As protein: CATAFNRGEKLFF.

V is TRBV19 and J is TRBJ1-3, with D perhaps TRBD1 (5 bases). This CDR3 comprises 15 residues. Germline loops: CDR1 LNHDA, CDR2 SQIVND (reference sequence). The ends were cut back, 4 bases at V and 0 bases at J, with 10 bases in the middle. This chain's CDR3 is CASSKAGHSGNTIYF. CDR3 in DNA: TGTGCCAGTAGTAAGGCAGGGCACTCTGGAAACACCATATATTTT.

The chain combines TRBV20-1 with TRBJ2-3; no firm D call. V lost 6 bases and J 9 bases, leaving 13 bases between the germline ends. The length of the CDR3 is 11 residues. CDR1 is DFQATT, CDR2 SNEGSKA, per germline (reference sequence). This CDR3 reads CSALQKSTQYF. CDR3 sequence (DNA): TGCAGTGCCCTACAGAAATCCACGCAGTATTTT.

This sequence joins TRBV6-4 and TRBJ1-5; 8 bases are a match to TRBD1. V was clipped by 4 bases and J by 6 bases; unmatched bases: 5. The CDR3 is made up of 14 amino acids. Germline CDR1 MRHNA, CDR2 SNTAGT. The CDR3 DNA reads as TGTGCCAGCAGTGCCCAGGGGGCCGGTCAGCCCCAGCATTTT. This encodes CASSAQGAGQPQHF.

The rearrangement uses TRBV4-2 and TRBJ2-5; 10 bases are shared with TRBD1. Germline trimming cut 0 bases from V and 4 bases from J; bases unmatched to any gene: 8. In germline, CDR1 is LGHNA, CDR2 YNFKEQ. This CDR3 contains 17 residues. CDR3 sequence: CASSQEKGQGKLETQYF. As DNA, the CDR3 is TGTGCCAGCAGCCAAGAAAAGGGACAGGGGAAATTAGAGACCCAGTACTTC.

This chain uses TRBV18 with TRBJ2-7; no firm D call. The CDR3 sequence is 11 residues long. Germline loops: CDR1 KGHSH, CDR2 LQKENI. Trimming removed 2 bases at V and 5 bases at J, with 4 bases between. CDR3: CASSPNHEQYF. The CDR3 DNA sequence: TGTGCCAGCTCACCAAACCACGAGCAGTACTTC.

The gene calls are TRBV7-9 and TRBJ2-1; D call uncertain. V lost 1 base, J lost 1 base, and 11 bases lay in between. The germline CDR1 and CDR2 sequences are SEHNR and FQNEAQ (reference sequence). The CDR3 totals 16 residues. CDR3 residues: CASSLGAAWSYNEQFF. The CDR3 region has the DNA TGTGCCAGCAGCTTAGGTGCGGCATGGTCCTACAATGAGCAGTTCTTC.

The V and J genes are TRBV2 and TRBJ1-5; 7 bases match TRBD1. V dropped 4 bases and J dropped 7; count of bases not matched to a gene: 4. Germline V gene sequence: CDR1 SNHLY, CDR2 FYNNEI. The CDR3 has 13 residues. DNA of the CDR3: TGTGCCAGCAGTGGGACAGGATTCCAGCCCCAGCATTTT. This translates into CASSGTGFQPQHF.

The rearrangement uses TRBV2 and TRBJ2-3; D is tentatively TRBD1 or TRBD2 (5 bases each). Trimming stripped 6 bases from V and 1 base from J, with 20 bases between. Germline CDR1 and CDR2: SNHLY and FYNNEI. This CDR3 has 17 amino acids. The CDR3 reads CASRGVRGALRTDTQYF. CDR3 bases: TGTGCCAGCAGGGGGGTCAGAGGGGCGCTTCGCACAGATACGCAGTATTTT.

A single count supports this clone. The rearrangement links TRBV9 to TRBJ2-2; D call uncertain. The length of the CDR3 is 16 residues. Germline V gene lookup returns CDR1 SGDLS and CDR2 YYNGEE. V was cut by 0 bases and J by 4 bases, with 13 bases left in between. CDR3 coding DNA: TGTGCCAGCAGCGTAGAGCCCAGGTGGGCCACCGGGGAGCTGTTTTTT. It is translated as CASSVEPRWATGELFF. Drawing the rest from reference TRBV9 and TRBJ2-2, the complete variable domain is DSGVTQTPKHLITATGQRVTLRCSPRSGDLSVYWYQQSLDQGLQFLIQYYNGEERAKGNILERFSAQQFPDLHSELNLSSLELGDSALYFCASSVEPRWATGELFFGEGSRLTVL.

The chain couples TRBV10-1 to TRBJ2-2; TRBD2 matches 11 bases. Germline-derived CDR1 and CDR2 are WNHNN and SYGVQD (reference sequence). V dropped 5 bases and J dropped 7; count of bases not matched to a gene: 3. The CDR3 extends over 14 amino acids. CDR3: CASSSGTSGGELFF. In nucleotides, the CDR3 is TGCGCCAGCAGTTCCGGGACTAGCGGCGGGGAGCTGTTTTTT.

The chain has TRBV19 and TRBJ1-3, with no clear D. V gave up 3 bases and J gave up 6 bases, with 6 bases separating them. The length of the CDR3 is 12 residues. CDR1 LNHDA and CDR2 SQIVND come from the germline V gene (reference sequence). The CDR3 region is CASSMLENTIYF. The CDR3 nucleotides read TGTGCCAGTAGTATGCTCGAAAACACCATATATTTT.

This clone was picked up one time. The chain uses TRBV4-1 and TRBJ2-1, with 9 bases lining up with TRBD2. This CDR3 is 15 amino acids long. The germline V gene has CDR1 MGHRA and CDR2 YSYEKL. V was pared by 4 bases and J by 3 bases, with 4 bases of the junction left unmatched. CDR3 sequence (DNA): TGCGCCAGCAGCCGTTCTAGCGGGAACTACAATGAGCAGTTCTTC. It specifies CASSRSSGNYNEQFF.

The CDR3, as DNA: TGCGCCAGCACCCCTCGGGGACAGGGACGACCTACCTATGGCTACACCTTC. Amino acid sequence: CASTPRGQGRPTYGYTF. This chain links TRBV5-1 with TRBJ1-2; 9 bases map to TRBD1. The CDR3 has 17 amino acids. V lost 6 bases to trimming and J lost 4 bases; unmatched junction nucleotides: 16. The germline gives CDR1 SGHRS, CDR2 YFSETQ.

The chain is built from TRBV20-1 and TRBJ1-5; D is undetermined. The CDR3 contains 10 residues. CDR1 is DFQATT, CDR2 SNEGSKA, per germline (reference sequence). V was clipped by 6 bases and J by 7 bases, with 7 bases between them. Written as DNA, the CDR3 is TGCAGTGCCGGAGGGCAGCCCCAGCATTTT. It yields the protein CSAGGQPQHF.

V is TRBV6-1 and J is TRBJ1-1; TRBD1 matches 7 bases. V dropped 5 bases and J dropped 5; count of bases not matched to a gene: 11. The germline CDR1 and CDR2 sequences are MNHNS and SASEGT. The CDR3 contains 15 residues. The CDR3, as DNA: TGTGCCAGCAGTCCCAACAGGGGATCGGGGACTGAAGCTTTCTTT. Protein product: CASSPNRGSGTEAFF.

This clone appeared a single time. The chain has TRBV2 and TRBJ2-2, with 7 nucleotides matching TRBD1. CDR1 is SNHLY and CDR2 is FYNNEI in the germline V gene. The CDR3 is 15 amino acids. The trim removed 6 bases at V and 0 bases at J, leaving 4 bases unmatched. CDR3 region: CASRVQGTNTGELFF. The CDR3 DNA reads as TGTGCCAGCAGGGTACAGGGGACGAACACCGGGGAGCTGTTTTTT.

V is TRBV2 and J is TRBJ2-7, with D possibly being TRBD1 (6 bases). The CDR3 contains 13 residues. Per germline, CDR1 SNHLY and CDR2 FYNNEI. The V end was cut by 10 bases, the J end by 1 base, with 14 bases between. Here the CDR3 reads CATHREISYEQYF. As DNA, the CDR3 is TGTGCCACCCACAGGGAGATTTCCTACGAGCAGTACTTC.

The chain carries TRBV15 and TRBJ2-1; TRBD2 matches at 12 bases. Per germline, CDR1 LNHNV and CDR2 YYDKDF (reference sequence). The CDR3 is 16 residues long. J gave up 4 bases and V 1 base, and 2 bases lay outside the gene matches. The CDR3 protein is CATSRAGTSGYNEQFF. For the CDR3, the DNA is TGTGCCACCAGCAGAGCCGGGACTAGCGGGTACAATGAGCAGTTCTTC.

The chain is built from TRBV27 and TRBJ2-6, with 8 bases aligning to TRBD1. The trim removed 3 bases at V and 2 bases at J, leaving 6 bases unmatched. Germline CDR1 is MNHEY and CDR2 is SMNVEV (reference sequence). The CDR3 runs 17 residues. CDR3 loop: CASSFTVRGPGANVLTF. The CDR3 nucleotides read TGTGCCAGCAGTTTTACGGTCAGGGGGCCTGGGGCCAACGTCCTGACTTTC.